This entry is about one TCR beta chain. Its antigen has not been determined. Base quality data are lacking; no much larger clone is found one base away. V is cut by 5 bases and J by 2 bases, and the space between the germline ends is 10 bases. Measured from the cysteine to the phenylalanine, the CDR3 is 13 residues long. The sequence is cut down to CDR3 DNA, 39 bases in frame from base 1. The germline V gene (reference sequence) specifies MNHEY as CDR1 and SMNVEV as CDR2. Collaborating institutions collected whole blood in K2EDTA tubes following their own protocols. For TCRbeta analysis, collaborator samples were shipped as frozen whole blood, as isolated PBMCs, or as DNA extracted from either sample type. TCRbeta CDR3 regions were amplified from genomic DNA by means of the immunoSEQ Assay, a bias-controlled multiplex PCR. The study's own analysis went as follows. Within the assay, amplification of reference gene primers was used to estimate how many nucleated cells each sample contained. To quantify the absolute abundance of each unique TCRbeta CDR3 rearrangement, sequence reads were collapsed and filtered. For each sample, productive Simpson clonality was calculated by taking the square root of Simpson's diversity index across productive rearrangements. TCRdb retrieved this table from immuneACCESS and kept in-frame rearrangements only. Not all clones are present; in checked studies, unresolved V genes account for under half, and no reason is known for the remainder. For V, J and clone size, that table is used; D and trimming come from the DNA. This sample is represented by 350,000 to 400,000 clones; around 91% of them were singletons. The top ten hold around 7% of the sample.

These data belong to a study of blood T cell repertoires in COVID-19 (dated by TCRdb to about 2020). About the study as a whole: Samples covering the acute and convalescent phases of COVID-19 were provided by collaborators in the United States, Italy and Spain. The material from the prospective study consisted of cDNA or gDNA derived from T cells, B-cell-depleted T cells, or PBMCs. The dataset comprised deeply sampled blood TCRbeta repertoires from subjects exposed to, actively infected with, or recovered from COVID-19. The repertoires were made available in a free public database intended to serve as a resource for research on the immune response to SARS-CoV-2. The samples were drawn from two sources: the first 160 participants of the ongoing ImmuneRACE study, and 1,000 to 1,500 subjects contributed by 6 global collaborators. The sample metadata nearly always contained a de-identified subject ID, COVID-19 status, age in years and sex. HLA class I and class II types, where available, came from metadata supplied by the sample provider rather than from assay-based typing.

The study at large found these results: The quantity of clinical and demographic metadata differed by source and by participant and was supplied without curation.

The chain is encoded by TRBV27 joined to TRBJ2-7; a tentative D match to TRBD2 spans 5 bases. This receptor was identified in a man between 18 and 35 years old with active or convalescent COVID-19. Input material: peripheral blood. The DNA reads TGTGCCAGCAGTGGAGCGGAACCCTACGAGCAGTACTTC. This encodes CASSGAEPYEQYF.